This T cell receptor beta chain was observed in a study of shared clonotypes between healthy human individuals. Study-wide background: Three plates were used per donor for CD4 naive, three for CD4 memory, two for CD8 naive and one for CD8 memory.

Sequencing used immunoSEQ multiplex PCR; TCRdb keeps in-frame clones, though not all of them. The table has around 1.9 million clones, roughly 91% seen once. As concerns this clone: Its antigen is currently unknown.

The CDR3 runs 17 residues. Germline V gene data show CDR1 as MNHEY and CDR2 as SMNVEV (reference sequence). Between the trimmed V and J ends, which lost 4 bases and 0 bases, there was a span of 16 bases. Study-wide points: Only blood samples were collected, and tissue repertoires likely differ. In contrast to clonotypes shared by all four donors, non-shared clonotypes had lower generation probabilities.

CD8 cells classed as naive were CD45RO-negative and positively selected for CCR7, excluding terminally differentiated effector memory CD45RA+ cells. Sequencing input: naive CD8+ T cells from PBMCs. The chain carries TRBV27 and TRBJ2-1; D unresolved. This TCR derives from a man between 18 and 35 years old in good health. Some clones in this sample may be carry-over from other donors' samples. The CDR3 nucleotides read TGTGCCAGCAGTTATTATACTGGACCGAGCTCCTACAATGAGCAGTTCTTC. Translating it yields CASSYYTGPSSYNEQFF.